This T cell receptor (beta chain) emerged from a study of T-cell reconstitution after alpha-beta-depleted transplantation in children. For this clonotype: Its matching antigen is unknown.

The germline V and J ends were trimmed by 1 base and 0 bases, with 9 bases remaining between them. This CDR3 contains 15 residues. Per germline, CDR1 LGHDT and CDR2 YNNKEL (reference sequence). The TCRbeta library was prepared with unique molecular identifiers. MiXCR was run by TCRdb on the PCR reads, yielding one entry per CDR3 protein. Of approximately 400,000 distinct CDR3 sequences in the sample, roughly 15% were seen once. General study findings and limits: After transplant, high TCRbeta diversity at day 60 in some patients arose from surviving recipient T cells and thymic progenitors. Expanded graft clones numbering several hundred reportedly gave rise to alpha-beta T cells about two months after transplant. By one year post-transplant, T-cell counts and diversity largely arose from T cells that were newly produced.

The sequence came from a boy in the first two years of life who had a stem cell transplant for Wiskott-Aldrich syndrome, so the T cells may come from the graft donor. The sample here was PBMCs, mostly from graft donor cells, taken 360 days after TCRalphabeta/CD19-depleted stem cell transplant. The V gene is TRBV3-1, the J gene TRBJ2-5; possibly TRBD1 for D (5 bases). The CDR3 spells CASSQGYRNQETQYF. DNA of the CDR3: TGTGCCAGCAGCCAAGGTTACAGGAACCAAGAGACCCAGTACTTC.